This TCR beta chain was sequenced for a study of blood T cell repertoires in COVID-19. Study-wide context: Donors in the United States, Italy and Spain gave samples during acute or convalescent COVID-19. The cDNA or gDNA used as material had been derived from T cells, B-cell-depleted T cells, or PBMCs.

This clone was counted at least ten times. The CDR3 has 14 residues. V lost 2 bases, J lost 5 bases, and 6 bases stayed unmatched. In germline, CDR1 is KGHSH, CDR2 LQKENI. The data were produced by immunoSEQ multiplex PCR, yet TCRdb's version contains in-frame clones alone and is incomplete. The sample holds more than 250,000 clones, 87% seen once. The TCR was taken from a man aged 50 to 59 with active or convalescent COVID-19. This rearrangement joins TRBV18 to TRBJ2-7; 7 bases agree with TRBD2. The sample taken for sequencing was peripheral blood. The CDR3 DNA sequence: TGTGCCAGCTCACCAGGACTAGTAAGCGACGAGCAGTACTTC. This encodes CASSPGLVSDEQYF.